Below are 32 T cell receptor beta chains sequenced from a single sample in a study of early T cells in non-severe SARS-CoV-2 infection. TCRdb re-analysed the 5' RACE reads in MiXCR, keeping a single row per CDR3 protein. The sample yields fewer than 110,000 distinct CDR3 sequences, approximately 12% seen once. Source material: whole blood. These receptors all stem from an adult who was a healthcare worker with PCR-confirmed SARS-CoV-2 infection or an uninfected control (not recorded which).

Concerning this clonotype: A much more abundant neighbour one base away suggests this may be a read error. This rearrangement joins TRBV29-1 to TRBJ1-1; unclear D gene. The CDR3 sequence is 11 residues long. Germline V gene lookup returns CDR1 SQVTM and CDR2 ANQGSEA. The CDR3 nucleotides are TGCAGCGTTGGAGGGAGGACTGATGCTTTCTTT. This codes for CSVGGRTDAFF.

The genes are TRBV12-3 or TRBV12-4 and TRBJ1-1; D may be TRBD1 (5 bases). The germline V and J ends were trimmed by 2 bases and 10 bases, with 14 bases remaining between them. The CDR3 has 13 residues. CDR3 DNA sequence: TGTGCCAGCAGTTTACAGGGCACTATGACAGCTTTCTTT. Translating gives CASSLQGTMTAFF.

The chain recombines TRBV12-3 or TRBV12-4 with TRBJ2-7; TRBD1 might be the D (8 bases). The CDR3 spans 16 residues. V was clipped by 1 base and J by 2 bases, with 15 bases between them. CDR3 in amino acids: CASSLGAGDRTYEQYF. The CDR3, as DNA: TGTGCCAGCAGTTTAGGGGCGGGGGACAGGACCTACGAGCAGTACTTC.

This chain joins TRBV7-2 and TRBJ1-2, with D perhaps TRBD1 (5 bases). The germline CDR1 and CDR2 sequences are SGHTA and FQGNSA. The length of the CDR3 is 15 residues. V was clipped by 8 bases and J by 8 bases, with 24 bases between them. The DNA of the CDR3 is TGTGCCAGCCAGCTCCAGGGCCAGGTAGTGCGAGGCTACACCTTC. This translates into CASQLQGQVVRGYTF. The whole variable domain, filled in from reference TRBV7-2 and TRBJ1-2, reads GAGVSQSPSNKVTEKGKDVELRCDPISGHTALYWYRQSLGQGLEFLIYFQGNSAPDKSGLPSDRFSAERTGGSVSTLTIQRTQQEDSAVYLCASQLQGQVVRGYTFGSGTRLTVV.

This clonotype showed up many times. This sequence joins TRBV20-1 and TRBJ2-5, with 12 nucleotides matching TRBD2. This CDR3 contains 16 residues. CDR1 is DFQATT, CDR2 SNEGSKA, per germline (reference sequence). V dropped 0 bases and J dropped 7; count of bases not matched to a gene: 9. Here the CDR3 reads CSARDPSGRARGTQYF. The CDR3 DNA is TGCAGTGCTAGAGACCCTAGCGGGAGGGCCCGCGGGACCCAGTACTTC.

This clonotype was seen only a few times. This chain connects TRBV5-1 to TRBJ2-2, with a tentative D call TRBD1 (5 bases). Trimming took 4 bases from V and 3 from J, leaving 10 bases between them. Germline values: CDR1 SGHRS, CDR2 YFSETQ. This CDR3 has 14 amino acids. The chain's CDR3 is CASSDQGYTGELFF. In DNA form, the CDR3 reads TGCGCCAGCAGCGATCAGGGTTACACCGGGGAGCTGTTTTTT. Full variable domain (rest looked up from reference TRBV5-1 and TRBJ2-2): KAGVTQTPRYLIKTRGQQVTLSCSPISGHRSVSWYQQTPGQGLQFLFEYFSETQRNKGNFPGRFSGRQFSNSRSEMNVSTLELGDSALYLCASSDQGYTGELFFGEGSRLTVL.

This chain connects TRBV29-1 to TRBJ1-1; the D gene is possibly TRBD1 (6 bases). Trimming stripped 4 bases from V and 0 bases from J, with 6 bases between. This CDR3 has 12 residues. Germline V gene data show CDR1 as SQVTM and CDR2 as ANQGSEA. The CDR3 DNA follows: TGCAGCGTTGGGACAGTGAACACTGAAGCTTTCTTT. Translating gives CSVGTVNTEAFF.

This clonotype was detected many times. This chain links TRBV20-1 with TRBJ2-7; possible D gene TRBD2, 6 bases. V lost 6 bases and J 2 bases, leaving 14 bases between the germline ends. The CDR3 runs to 13 residues. The germline V gene encodes CDR1 DFQATT and CDR2 SNEGSKA (reference sequence). The CDR3 protein is CSAWTTATYEQYF. The CDR3 DNA follows: TGCAGTGCCTGGACTACCGCCACCTACGAGCAGTACTTC.

The rearrangement uses TRBV2 and TRBJ2-1; 14 bases are a match to TRBD2. Germline CDR1 is SNHLY and CDR2 is FYNNEI. The J segment lost 8 bases and the V segment lost 4 bases, leaving 1 base of the junction unmatched. The CDR3 covers 14 residues. The CDR3 region is CASSGLAGGHEQFF. CDR3 sequence (DNA): TGTGCCAGCAGTGGACTAGCGGGAGGGCATGAGCAGTTCTTC.

The chain recombines TRBV10-3 with TRBJ2-7, with a possible D match to TRBD1 (5 bases). Germline V gene sequence: CDR1 ENHRY, CDR2 SYGVKD. The CDR3 extends over 14 amino acids. V lost 10 bases to trimming and J lost 0 bases, with 16 bases between them. The DNA for the CDR3 is TGTGCCACCCTGGGGCAGGCGAGCTCCTACGAGCAGTACTTC. Amino acids: CATLGQASSYEQYF.

This clonotype occurred once. The junction departs from germline at one end; a sequencing error may be responsible. This chain connects TRBV7-6 to TRBJ1-6; D is uncertain. The CDR3 extends over 16 amino acids. CDR1 and CDR2 from the germline V gene are SGHVS and FNYEAQ. CDR3 sequence (DNA): TGTGCCAGCAGCCCACGGACGGGATCCTTTAATTCACCCCTCCACTTT. This translates into CASSPRTGSFNSPLHF. The entire variable domain, with the rest obtained from reference TRBV7-6 and TRBJ1-6, is as follows: GAGVSQSPRYKVTKRGQDVALRCDPISGHVSLYWYRQALGQGPEFLTYFNYEAQQDKSGLPNDRFSAERPEGSISTLTIQRTEQRDSAMYRCASSPRTGSFNSPLHFGNGTRLTVT.

This clonotype has a handful of counts. V gene TRBV15 combines with J gene TRBJ1-6; D is perhaps TRBD1 (6 bases). The germline gives CDR1 LNHNV, CDR2 YYDKDF (reference sequence). CDR3 length: 16 residues. V shed 5 bases and J shed 7 bases, with 18 bases lying between them. CDR3 amino acids: CATSGTEGGWNSPLHF. The CDR3 nucleotides read TGTGCCACCAGCGGCACCGAGGGGGGATGGAATTCACCCCTCCACTTT.

The table lists this clonotype with a few counts. The chain employs TRBV29-1 and TRBJ1-1; perhaps TRBD1 as D (6 bases). Trimming cost V 7 bases and J 5 bases, with 14 bases left between them. Germline CDR1 is SQVTM and CDR2 is ANQGSEA. The CDR3 is made up of 12 amino acids. As DNA, the CDR3 is TGCAGCGGTGATCAGGGGAGAACTGAAGCTTTCTTT. The encoded protein is CSGDQGRTEAFF.

CDR3 loop: CSAPRTGKETQYF. In DNA form, the CDR3 reads TGCAGTGCTCCGAGGACAGGGAAAGAGACCCAGTACTTC. V usage is TRBV20-1 and J usage is TRBJ2-5; 8 bases fit TRBD1. V was clipped by 5 bases and J by 3 bases; unmatched bases: 5. The CDR3 has 13 residues. Looked up from germline, CDR1 is DFQATT and CDR2 is SNEGSKA (reference sequence).

V and J are TRBV20-1 and TRBJ2-1; D is tentatively TRBD1 or TRBD2 (5 bases each). CDR1 is DFQATT and CDR2 is SNEGSKA in the germline V gene (reference sequence). This CDR3 region has 13 residues. V shed 4 bases and J shed 6 bases, with 13 bases lying between them. The CDR3: CSATHGAVNEQFF. In DNA form, the CDR3 reads TGCAGTGCTACCCACGGGGCCGTCAATGAGCAGTTCTTC.

The chain employs TRBV2 and TRBJ2-2; TRBD2 matches 7 bases. Germline trimming cut 8 bases from V and 5 bases from J; bases unmatched to any gene: 5. The CDR3 has 13 residues. Per the germline V gene, CDR1 is SNHLY and CDR2 is FYNNEI. The CDR3 spells CASGGEGTGELFF. The DNA of the CDR3 is TGTGCCAGCGGAGGGGAGGGTACCGGGGAGCTGTTTTTT.

This chain links TRBV6-1 with TRBJ2-1, with TRBD2 as a possible D gene (6 bases). Looked up from germline, CDR1 is MNHNS and CDR2 is SASEGT. Trimming cost V 10 bases and J 10 bases, with 20 bases left between them. The CDR3 consists of 13 residues. CDR3 nucleotides: TGTGCCACCTCCCGGGACGCTGCGGGGGAGCAGTTCTTC. This sequence encodes CATSRDAAGEQFF.

This clonotype was seen a few times. This chain links TRBV7-2 with TRBJ2-1; either TRBD1 or TRBD2 may fit D (5 bases each). This CDR3 is built from 15 residues. V lost 3 bases to trimming and J lost 2 bases, with 11 bases between them. Germline V gene lookup returns CDR1 SGHTA and CDR2 FQGNSA. For the CDR3, the DNA is TGTGCCAGCAGCTTGGCTCGGGGCACCTACAATGAGCAGTTCTTC. Protein product: CASSLARGTYNEQFF. Drawing the rest from reference TRBV7-2 and TRBJ2-1, the complete variable domain is GAGVSQSPSNKVTEKGKDVELRCDPISGHTALYWYRQSLGQGLEFLIYFQGNSAPDKSGLPSDRFSAERTGGSVSTLTIQRTQQEDSAVYLCASSLARGTYNEQFFGPGTRLTVL.

This rearrangement joins TRBV27 to TRBJ2-5, with D uncertain. Germline V gives CDR1 MNHEY, CDR2 SMNVEV (reference sequence). Trimming removed 4 bases at V and 5 bases at J, with 11 bases between. The CDR3 length is 13 residues. The CDR3: CASSSRTRETQYF. In nucleotides, the CDR3 is TGTGCCAGCAGTTCGCGGACCCGGGAGACCCAGTACTTC.

The table lists this clonotype with many counts. The chain joins TRBV18 to TRBJ1-4; 9 bases agree with TRBD1. CDR3 length: 15 residues. Germline assignment: CDR1 KGHSH and CDR2 LQKENI. J was trimmed by 4 bases and V by 2 bases; bases with no gene match: 2. CDR3 sequence reads: CASSPMTGGNEKLFF. The CDR3 DNA reads as TGTGCCAGCTCACCAATGACAGGGGGTAATGAAAAACTGTTTTTT.

A single count supports this clonotype. The rearrangement links TRBV10-2 to TRBJ2-5; D is ambiguous. The CDR3 loop spans 13 amino acids. Germline assignment: CDR1 WSHSY and CDR2 SAAADI. The germline V and J ends were trimmed by 6 bases and 5 bases, with 13 bases remaining between them. For the CDR3, the DNA is TGCGCCAGCAGGGAGCGTCGGGCCGAGACCCAGTACTTC. This gives the protein CASRERRAETQYF.

This clonotype showed up just a few times. The V gene is TRBV20-1, the J gene TRBJ1-1; the D is unclear. From germline, CDR1 is DFQATT and CDR2 SNEGSKA (reference sequence). The CDR3 loop spans 14 amino acids. Trimming cost V 5 bases and J 0 bases, with 13 bases left between them. CDR3 residues: CSALQTVLNTEAFF. DNA for the CDR3: TGCAGTGCTCTTCAAACAGTTCTGAACACTGAAGCTTTCTTT.

This clonotype has a count of ten or more. V gene TRBV14 combines with J gene TRBJ2-7; 7 bases align to TRBD2. The germline V gene encodes CDR1 SGHDN and CDR2 FVKESK. V shed 2 bases, J shed 2 bases, and the junction held 9 bases outside the gene matches. The CDR3 contains 16 residues. This chain's CDR3 is CASSQSDGAGTYEQYF. The CDR3, as DNA: TGTGCCAGCAGCCAATCGGATGGAGCGGGGACCTACGAGCAGTACTTC. Complete variable domain (other parts from reference TRBV14 and TRBJ2-7): EAGVTQFPSHSVIEKGQTVTLRCDPISGHDNLYWYRRVMGKEIKFLLHFVKESKQDESGMPNNRFLAERTGGTYSTLKVQPAELEDSGVYFCASSQSDGAGTYEQYFGPGTRLTVT.

The chain uses TRBV28 and TRBJ1-5, with D tentatively TRBD1 (5 bases). Germline CDR1 MDHEN, CDR2 SYDVKM. Between the trimmed V and J ends, which lost 6 bases and 3 bases, there was a span of 15 bases. CDR3 length: 15 residues. Here the CDR3 reads CASSRPGLINQPQHF. The DNA of the CDR3 is TGTGCCAGCAGCAGGCCGGGACTCATCAATCAGCCCCAGCATTTT.

Ten or more counts support this clonotype. The CDR3 loop is CASSYRRENTEAFF. As DNA, the CDR3 is TGTGCCAGCAGCTACCGCAGGGAAAACACTGAAGCTTTCTTT. This chain connects TRBV5-4 to TRBJ1-1; tentative D call: TRBD1 (5 bases). This CDR3 contains 14 residues. Germline V gene data show CDR1 as SGHNT and CDR2 as YYREEE (reference sequence). V lost 3 bases and J lost 2, with 11 bases in between.

This clonotype was observed many times. The gene calls are TRBV28 and TRBJ2-5; TRBD2 matches 7 bases. Looked up from germline, CDR1 is MDHEN and CDR2 is SYDVKM. The CDR3 is made up of 17 amino acids. V lost 9 bases to trimming and J lost 0 bases; unmatched junction nucleotides: 16. CDR3: CARIRGLSGTYQETQYF. The CDR3 coding sequence is TGTGCCAGAATAAGGGGCTTAAGCGGGACGTACCAAGAGACCCAGTACTTC.

The chain joins TRBV7-8 to TRBJ2-5, with unresolved D. CDR3 length: 13 residues. The V end was cut by 5 bases, the J end by 6 bases, with 13 bases between. The germline gives CDR1 SGHVS, CDR2 FQNEAQ. This CDR3 reads CASSDWHNQTQYF. The CDR3 DNA reads TGTGCCAGCAGCGACTGGCACAACCAGACCCAGTACTTC. The entire variable domain, with the rest obtained from reference TRBV7-8 and TRBJ2-5, is as follows: GAGVSQSPRYKVAKRGQDVALRCDPISGHVSLFWYQQALGQGPEFLTYFQNEAQLDKSGLPSDRFFAERPEGSVSTLKIQRTQQEDSAVYLCASSDWHNQTQYFGPGTRLLVL.

The V gene is TRBV5-4, the J gene TRBJ2-7; 7 bases line up with TRBD2. There are 16 residues in the CDR3. CDR1 is SGHNT and CDR2 is YYREEE in the germline V gene (reference sequence). With V trimmed by 2 bases and J by 2 bases, 10 bases remained unmatched. DNA for the CDR3: TGTGCCAGCAGCTTCGGAGCCGGGACTAATCCCTACGAGCAGTACTTC. This translates into CASSFGAGTNPYEQYF.

In this sample, this clonotype turned up many times. The CDR3 nucleotides are TGCGCCAGCAGCCCTCCTAGCGGGAGTTACGAGCAGTACTTC. Translated, it gives CASSPPSGSYEQYF. J is TRBJ2-7 and V is TRBV5-1; 10 bases match TRBD2. The trim removed 4 bases at V and 4 bases at J, leaving 5 bases unmatched. The germline V gene has CDR1 SGHRS and CDR2 YFSETQ. The CDR3 runs to 14 residues.

In this sample, this clonotype turned up many times. CDR3 amino acids: CASSRGTSGAYEQYF. The CDR3 nucleotides are TGTGCCAGCAGCCGCGGGACTAGCGGGGCCTACGAGCAGTACTTC. The chain carries TRBV14 and TRBJ2-7, with 13 nucleotides matching TRBD2. In germline, CDR1 is SGHDN, CDR2 FVKESK. Trimming at V came to 4 bases and at J to 2 bases, leaving 2 bases not matched to a gene. This CDR3 is 15 amino acids long.

This clonotype was seen a few times. The chain combines TRBV12-3 or TRBV12-4 with TRBJ1-5; D possibly corresponds to TRBD1 (6 bases). This CDR3 region has 15 residues. The germline V and J ends were trimmed by 5 bases and 9 bases, with 20 bases remaining between them. This chain's CDR3 is CASSPSLGGGPPQHF. The CDR3 nucleotides are TGTGCCAGCAGTCCAAGCCTAGGGGGGGGCCCGCCCCAGCATTTT.

The genes are TRBV28 and TRBJ2-7; D tentatively reads TRBD1 or TRBD2 (5 bases each). The CDR3 spans 15 residues. Per the germline V gene, CDR1 is MDHEN and CDR2 is SYDVKM. Trimming took off 3 bases at V and 4 bases at J, with 16 bases between the two ends. DNA for the CDR3: TGTGCCAGCAGTTTTCCCCCCGGGGCCTTTTACGAGCAGTACTTC. This translates into CASSFPPGAFYEQYF.